This T cell receptor beta chain stems from a study of CD8+ T cells in alopecia areata (dated by TCRdb to between 2018 and 2020). With regard to the full study: The treated patients took part in an open-label pilot trial in which moderate-to-severe alopecia areata was treated with oral tofacitinib at 5 to 10 mg twice daily. Scalp clonality was compared among normal scalp (n=4), patchy alopecia areata scalp (n=8), and alopecia totalis/universalis scalp (n=8). The SALT score, which quantifies the percentage of affected scalp surface area, was used to measure disease severity in treated patients. Biopsies were taken from tofacitinib-treated patients at baseline and again at 4 and 24 weeks into treatment, and several of those patients also had a later scalp biopsy. RNA was extracted with the PAXgene miRNA kit for fixed scalp, the miRNeasy kit for PBMCs, and the RNeasy kit for mouse skin. Patients stayed on tofacitinib for 6 to 18 months and then had 6 months of follow-up off drug so that delayed response and recurrence could be assessed. Human TCRbeta sequencing covered scalp tissue and sorted CD4+ and CD8+ peripheral blood T cells from patchy and totalis/universalis alopecia areata patients and healthy controls. TCRbeta CDR3 regions were amplified by immunoSEQ multiplex PCR using 35 Vbeta forward and 13 Jbeta reverse primers. High-throughput TCRbeta sequencing was used to examine T cell clonal expansion in alopecia areata in both the C3H/HeJ mouse model and human patients.

A word on this clone: What this receptor recognizes is not known. Per-base quality was not reported, and no clone a single base away is much larger than it.

Reading the label with the study, this specimen's time point is: less than 25 weeks on oral tofacitinib. The sample's treatment or condition label, decoded: oral pan-JAK inhibitor, 5-10 mg twice daily. Lesional scalp punch biopsies and peripheral blood were collected from alopecia areata patients. PBMCs were separated by density centrifugation and stained for CD3, CD4 and CD8, after which CD4+ and CD8+ T cells were sorted on a FACSAria. The investigation overall reported the following: Because the treated cohort was small and included a single nonresponder, larger studies are needed to assess links between baseline CD8+ expansion and response. Compared with mice, TCR sequences shared between patients were less clear, possibly partly because of HLA diversity across the patient population. With tofacitinib, both scalp clonality and the number of expanded CD8+ clones among the top 100 scalp clones went down significantly. Lesional scalp, especially in alopecia totalis/universalis, showed higher clonality and more expanded CD8+ clones than normal scalp, suggesting antigenic drive. Scalp TCR repertoire analysis is complicated because resident alphabeta T cells in normal human skin are also sequenced, whereas mouse skin is dominated by gammadelta T cells. During tofacitinib treatment, many expanded lesional clones stuck around in both scalp and blood, and this persistence may partly explain why relapse happens after treatment is stopped.

The receptor library was made with the immunoSEQ multiplex PCR assay. RNA was extracted from all samples and reverse transcribed into cDNA as template for TCR sequencing. First-strand cDNA was synthesized with SuperScript III using a 2:1 mix of oligo-dT and random hexamers. Amplification bias was assessed with a synthetic immune receptor repertoire, and residual bias was removed computationally. The authors' analysis ran thus. Raw reads were preprocessed for error removal, and CDR3 was defined according to IMGT conventions as running from the conserved cysteine to phenylalanine. To get clonality, Shannon entropy was normalized by log2 of the number of productive unique TCRs and the result was subtracted from 1. Whether scalp clones were CD4 or CD8 was inferred by matching scalp TCRbeta sequences against CD4 and CD8 repertoires sorted from blood. TCRdb's version of the immuneACCESS table is confined to in-frame rearrangements and falls short of the full clone set. An unresolved V gene accounts for under half of the shortfall where checked; the remainder is of unknown origin. D and trimming come from the DNA, and the V and J calls and clone size come from that table. The sample records around 150,000 clones, about 60% of which are singletons. 11% to 15% of the sample is in the top ten clones.

The germline V gene encodes CDR1 SNHLY and CDR2 FYNNEI. Trimming removed 6 bases from V and 4 bases from J; the gene matches leave 8 bases unexplained. The CDR3, from cysteine to phenylalanine, totals 15 residues. Of all the DNA, just the CDR3 is kept, 45 bases in frame from base 1. This material consisted of CD4+ T cells sorted from blood, taken at week 24, from a patient treated with tofacitinib. This TCR derives from a human donor with alopecia areata. The rearranged chain carries TRBV2 and TRBJ1-5; TRBD1 lines up with 8 middle nucleotides. At the DNA level, the sequence is TGTGCCAGCAGAGCTGGACAGGGCCCTAATCAGCCCCAGCATTTT. This gives the protein CASRAGQGPNQPQHF.